This TCR beta chain was sequenced during a study of CD8 T cell repertoires and HIV-1 epitope variants. Turning to the study itself: Twenty-five autologous and known Gag and Nef epitope variant peptides each stimulated T cells separately. 1M T cells were kept uncultured as a baseline. Cultures ran 10 days, with IL-2, IL-7 and IL-15 added on days 3 and 7.

Some clones are missing from TCRdb's copy, which holds only in-frame ones; the method was immunoSEQ multiplex PCR. This sample has approximately 4,900 clones; about three fifths occur once, and the top ten carry more than 35%. Trimming cost V 5 bases and J 9 bases; bases outside gene matches: 10. The CDR3 is 14 amino acids. Per germline, CDR1 SGDLS and CDR2 YYNGEE. Concerning this clone: Its antigen remains unidentified.

The clonotype was recovered from a male donor with HIV. J is TRBJ2-1 and V is TRBV9, with 8 bases matching TRBD2. The sample was cultured CD8+ T cells derived from PBMCs. CDR3 residues: CASRPRGGGGEQFF. Written as DNA, the CDR3 is TGTGCCAGCAGACCCCGGGGGGGCGGTGGTGAGCAGTTCTTC.